Presented here are 14 T cell receptor beta chains from one specimen sequenced in a study of blood T cell repertoires in COVID-19. TCRdb's table, derived via immunoSEQ multiplex PCR, lists solely in-frame clones and lacks some. The table shows under 250,000 clones, with over 75% occurring only once. Source material: peripheral blood. The source is a woman between 65 and 79 years old with COVID-19, enrolled during active disease.

This clone was seen only once. The gene calls are TRBV6-5 and TRBJ1-1; possibly TRBD1 for D (5 bases). The CDR3 covers 12 residues. V gave up 5 bases and J gave up 10 bases, with 14 bases separating them. Germline-derived CDR1 and CDR2 are MNHEY and SVGAGI. CDR3 sequence: CASSQLRGLAFF. The CDR3 region has the DNA TGTGCCAGCAGTCAGCTACGGGGGTTAGCTTTCTTT.

V and J are TRBV7-9 and TRBJ1-4, with D uncertain. Trimming took 5 bases from V and 4 from J, leaving 14 bases between them. Germline V gene lookup returns CDR1 SEHNR and CDR2 FQNEAQ (reference sequence). This CDR3 has 15 amino acids. CDR3 residues: CASSGDNSFNEKLFF. In DNA, the CDR3 is TGTGCCAGCAGCGGCGACAACTCCTTTAATGAAAAACTGTTTTTT.

This chain uses TRBV7-2 with TRBJ2-1; D ambiguous. The CDR3 runs to 16 residues. Trimming shortened V by 3 bases and J by 0 bases, and 12 bases separated the two germline ends. Looked up from germline, CDR1 is SGHTA and CDR2 is FQGNSA. The CDR3 coding sequence is TGTGCCAGCAGCTTGGCCCCAATAAGCTCCTACAATGAGCAGTTCTTC. It encodes CASSLAPISSYNEQFF.

The chain is built from TRBV28 and TRBJ1-5, with a weak D call TRBD1 (6 bases). The germline V gene has CDR1 MDHEN and CDR2 SYDVKM. The CDR3 is 14 residues long. V dropped 7 bases and J dropped 8 bases, with 18 bases sitting between them. CDR3: CASNWGQPNKPQHF. The DNA of the CDR3 is TGTGCCAGCAACTGGGGGCAGCCGAATAAGCCCCAGCATTTT.

The chain carries TRBV30 and TRBJ1-2; weak D call: TRBD1 (5 bases). The CDR3 covers 14 residues. Germline V gene data show CDR1 as GTSNPN and CDR2 as SVGIG (reference sequence). Trimming removed 2 bases from V and 1 base from J, with 11 bases in between. The CDR3 sequence: CAWSPGHFNYGYTF. The CDR3 nucleotides read TGTGCCTGGAGTCCCGGACACTTTAACTATGGCTACACCTTC.

CDR3 sequence reads: CASSPTSGSSHEQFF. The CDR3 DNA sequence: TGTGCCAGCAGTCCGACTAGCGGGTCGTCTCATGAGCAGTTCTTC. The chain has TRBV6-5 and TRBJ2-1; 10 bases are a match to TRBD2. The germline V gene encodes CDR1 MNHEY and CDR2 SVGAGI. The V and J ends lost 5 bases and 8 bases, in that order; junction bases with no gene match: 9. This CDR3 comprises 15 residues.

The gene calls are TRBV2 and TRBJ1-6; the match to TRBD1 covers 7 bases. Looked up from germline, CDR1 is SNHLY and CDR2 is FYNNEI. With 1 base clipped from V and 9 bases from J, the junction kept 9 bases outside the gene matches. The CDR3 is 16 amino acids. CDR3 DNA sequence: TGTGCCAGCAGTGAAGGGAGGTCAGGGGGTACTTCACCCCTCCACTTT. Its protein is CASSEGRSGGTSPLHF.

V is TRBV9 and J is TRBJ2-1; D might be TRBD2 (6 bases). With 6 bases removed from V and 8 bases from J, the gap between germline ends came to 21 bases. Germline lookup yields CDR1 SGDLS and CDR2 YYNGEE. This CDR3 comprises 15 residues. CDR3 protein: CASTFREYGLDEQFF. CDR3 nucleotide sequence: TGTGCCAGCACCTTTCGGGAGTACGGTTTGGATGAGCAGTTCTTC.

This clone has a handful of counts. The chain is built from TRBV18 and TRBJ2-7; possible D gene TRBD1, 5 bases. Germline assignment: CDR1 KGHSH and CDR2 LQKENI. V gave up 3 bases and J gave up 1 base, with 16 bases separating them. The CDR3 length is 16 residues. The CDR3 DNA sequence: TGTGCCAGCTCACCTCCCCGGCAGGGCGCATCCTACGAGCAGTACTTC. Its translation: CASSPPRQGASYEQYF. Complete variable domain (other parts from reference TRBV18 and TRBJ2-7): NAGVMQNPRHLVRRRGQEARLRCSPMKGHSHVYWYRQLPEEGLKFMVYLQKENIIDESGMPKERFSAEFPKEGPSILRIQQVVRGDSAAYFCASSPPRQGASYEQYFGPGTRLTVT.

V usage is TRBV6-2 or TRBV6-3 and J usage is TRBJ1-1; no firm D call. V shed 2 bases and J shed 5 bases, with 18 bases lying between them. The CDR3 is 16 residues long. Germline loops: CDR1 MNHEY, CDR2 SVGEGT. This CDR3 is CASSYKVWVTRTEAFF. The CDR3 DNA reads TGTGCCAGCAGTTACAAAGTTTGGGTAACGAGGACTGAAGCTTTCTTT.

In its sample, this clone was seen once. The chain links TRBV5-1 to TRBJ2-7; the match to TRBD1 covers 10 bases. This CDR3 region has 14 residues. Germline V gives CDR1 SGHRS, CDR2 YFSETQ. V dropped 4 bases and J dropped 2; count of bases not matched to a gene: 3. As DNA, the CDR3 is TGCGCCAGCAGCACGGGACAGGGGCCCTACGAGCAGTACTTC. Its translation is CASSTGQGPYEQYF.

The chain is built from TRBV19 and TRBJ1-1; D uncertain. Germline CDR1 and CDR2: LNHDA and SQIVND (reference sequence). CDR3 length equals 14 residues. Trimming left V 5 bases short and J 6 bases short, with 16 bases between. The CDR3 reads CASSPIAGGAEAFF. The CDR3 bases are TGTGCCAGTAGTCCGATTGCGGGTGGGGCTGAAGCTTTCTTT.

This clone was picked up a small number of times. Other nucleotide sequences from this sample produce the same CDR3. The J gene is TRBJ2-5, the V gene TRBV2; TRBD2 matches at 9 bases. Germline lookup yields CDR1 SNHLY and CDR2 FYNNEI. The CDR3 has 14 amino acids. This CDR3 is CAKGASSGEETQYF. The CDR3 region has the DNA TGTGCTAAGGGCGCGTCTAGCGGGGAAGAGACCCAGTACTTC.

The rearrangement joins TRBV2 to TRBJ2-5; D perhaps matches TRBD2 (6 bases). The V end was cut by 7 bases, the J end by 3 bases, with 12 bases between. The CDR3 loop spans 13 amino acids. Germline CDR1 and CDR2: SNHLY and FYNNEI. The CDR3 sequence: CASTAGRKETQYF. CDR3 sequence (DNA): TGTGCCAGCACCGCGGGGAGAAAAGAGACCCAGTACTTC.